The entry that follows covers one T cell receptor beta chain sequence. Its antigen is undetermined. TCRdb independently ran MiXCR on the RT-PCR reads; one entry per CDR3 protein. This sample carries some 600,000 distinct CDR3 sequences, 14% of them seen once, and the ten largest clones take roughly 7.2%. There are 14 residues in the CDR3. Germline trimming cut 10 bases from V and 4 bases from J; bases unmatched to any gene: 8. Per germline, CDR1 MDHEN and CDR2 SYDVKM. This entry comes from a study of response to subunit inactivated influenza vaccine. Study results and caveats: Only a handful of new T cells, the authors suggested, are recruited with each seasonal influenza vaccination.

The TCR was taken from a man aged 50 or older who received an inactivated influenza vaccine. The sample was PBMCs from blood, taken less than 15 days before vaccination. This chain connects TRBV28 to TRBJ2-1; 9 nucleotides match TRBD2. The CDR3 bases are TGTGCCACCCTGACTAGCGGTGCTTACAATGAGCAGTTCTTC. This encodes CATLTSGAYNEQFF.